The rows below give T cell receptor beta chains drawn from one sample of a study of beta chain features in type 1 diabetes. Repertoires were generated with immunoSEQ multiplex PCR, while TCRdb's copy carries only in-frame clones and drops some. The repertoire has 350,000 to 450,000 clones, about 15% of them found once; the top ten carry roughly 0.04%. Input material: naive CD4+ T cells from blood. The receptors stem from a man aged 30 to 45 in good health. The CDR3 runs from the conserved cysteine through the conserved F or W. The D gene is left open where the match is weak. Clone size, where shown, is once, few, many, or a class for clones that have expanded.

d_call j_call clone_size v_call cdr3_aa cdr3_nt
- TRBJ1-2 few TRBV30 CAWNWGRLNYGYTF TGTGCCTGGAATTGGGGCAGATTAAACTATGGCTACACCTTC
- TRBJ1-3 few TRBV15 CATSSRTGTDGNTIYF TGTGCCACCAGCAGTCGAACCGGGACTGATGGAAACACCATATATTTT
- TRBJ2-3 - TRBV11-2 CASSGVAYSTDTQYF TGTGCCAGCAGCGGGGTGGCCTATAGCACAGATACGCAGTATTTT
- TRBJ2-4 few TRBV27 CASIGLGALKNIQYF TGTGCCAGCATAGGCCTTGGGGCCCTTAAAAACATTCAGTACTTC
TRBD1 TRBJ1-5 few TRBV4-1 CASSQVGDRRGQPQHF TGCGCCAGCAGCCAGGTTGGGGACAGAAGAGGTCAGCCCCAGCATTTT
TRBD1 TRBJ2-3 - TRBV5-1 CASSYQTGVDTDTQYF TGCGCCAGCAGCTATCAGACAGGGGTGGACACAGATACGCAGTATTTT
TRBD2 TRBJ2-1 - TRBV7-6 CASSGGSGLVTNEQFF TGTGCCAGCAGCGGGGGTTCCGGACTAGTAACCAATGAGCAGTTCTTC
- TRBJ2-1 few TRBV14 CASSRRNFQGGHRDEQFF TGTGCCAGCAGCCGTAGGAATTTTCAGGGGGGCCACCGGGATGAGCAGTTCTTC
TRBD1 TRBJ2-2 few TRBV27 CASSSDRVNTGELFF TGTGCCAGCAGTTCCGACAGGGTGAACACCGGGGAGCTGTTTTTT
- TRBJ2-3 few TRBV5-1 CASSSVDTQYF TGCGCCAGCAGCTCCGTTGATACGCAGTATTTT
TRBD1 TRBJ2-2 few TRBV14 CASSLIKTGTVNTGELFF TGTGCCAGCAGCCTCATCAAGACCGGGACAGTGAACACCGGGGAGCTGTTTTTT
TRBD2 TRBJ2-1 - TRBV5-1 CASTLTSGKQFF TGCGCCAGCACCTTGACTAGCGGGAAGCAGTTCTTC
- TRBJ2-3 few TRBV5-1 CASSLGTPGDTQYF TGCGCCAGCAGCTTGGGAACACCTGGGGATACGCAGTATTTT
- TRBJ2-1 - TRBV6-5 CASKRDPYNEQFF TGTGCCAGCAAGAGGGACCCTTACAATGAGCAGTTCTTC
- TRBJ1-1 few TRBV29-1 CSVGRGGSEAFF TGCAGCGTTGGGAGGGGAGGGTCTGAAGCTTTCTTT
- TRBJ1-1 - TRBV13 CASSADMNTEAFF TGTGCCAGCAGCGCAGACATGAACACTGAAGCTTTCTTT
- TRBJ2-1 - TRBV4-1 CASSQDLLRGLNEQFF TGCGCCAGCAGCCAAGATCTCCTGAGGGGTTTAAATGAGCAGTTCTTC
- TRBJ2-1 - TRBV28 CASLPLLDQWNEQFF TGTGCCAGCCTCCCCCTGCTGGATCAATGGAATGAGCAGTTCTTC
- TRBJ2-1 - TRBV11-2 CASSLGNEQFF TGTGCCAGCAGCTTAGGCAATGAGCAGTTCTTC
TRBD1 TRBJ2-3 few TRBV18 CASSPSAGGLDTQYF TGTGCCAGCTCCCCCTCCGCAGGGGGTCTAGATACGCAGTATTTT
- TRBJ2-6 - TRBV9 CASSVDGGRPRGGANVLTF TGTGCCAGCAGCGTAGATGGGGGGCGCCCCCGGGGAGGGGCCAACGTCCTGACTTTC
- TRBJ1-3 once TRBV25-1 CASSEYRGASGNTIYF TGTGCCAGCAGTGAATACAGGGGAGCCTCTGGAAACACCATATATTTT
- TRBJ1-2 few TRBV4-3 CASSQDSHYGYTF TGCGCCAGCAGCCAAGATTCCCACTATGGCTACACCTTC
TRBD2 TRBJ2-3 - TRBV23-1 CASSHWGTSGAQAADTQYF TGCGCCAGCAGTCATTGGGGGACTAGCGGGGCGCAAGCCGCAGATACGCAGTATTTT
TRBD1 TRBJ2-1 - TRBV6-1 CASLGQKSYNEQFF TGTGCCAGCCTGGGACAGAAGTCCTACAATGAGCAGTTCTTC
- TRBJ1-5 - TRBV9 CASSVGGAYNQPQHF TGTGCCAGCAGCGTAGGAGGGGCGTACAATCAGCCCCAGCATTTT
TRBD2 TRBJ2-1 few TRBV15 CATSRGDSGNNEQFF TGTGCCACCAGCAGAGGGGATAGCGGGAACAATGAGCAGTTCTTC
- TRBJ2-3 - TRBV5-1 CASSSTDTQYF TGCGCCAGCAGCTCAACAGATACGCAGTATTTT